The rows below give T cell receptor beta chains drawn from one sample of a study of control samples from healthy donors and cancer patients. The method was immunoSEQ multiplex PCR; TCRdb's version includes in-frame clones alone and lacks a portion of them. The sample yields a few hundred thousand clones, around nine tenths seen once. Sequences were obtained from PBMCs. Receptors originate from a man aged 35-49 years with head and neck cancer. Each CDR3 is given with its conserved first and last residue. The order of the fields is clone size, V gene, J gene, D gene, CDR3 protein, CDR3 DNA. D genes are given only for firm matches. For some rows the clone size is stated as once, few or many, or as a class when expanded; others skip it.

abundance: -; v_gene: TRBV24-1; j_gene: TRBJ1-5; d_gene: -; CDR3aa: CATSDTVEGQPQHF; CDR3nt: TGTGCCACCAGTGATACGGTGGAGGGTCAGCCCCAGCATTTT
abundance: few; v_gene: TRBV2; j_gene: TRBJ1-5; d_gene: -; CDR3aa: CASSPATGGQPQHF; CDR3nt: TGTGCCAGCAGCCCGGCCACAGGCGGACAGCCCCAGCATTTT
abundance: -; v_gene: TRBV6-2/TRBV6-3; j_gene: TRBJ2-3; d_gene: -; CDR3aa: CASSLQGTDTQYF; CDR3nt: TGTGCCAGCAGTTTGCAGGGCACAGATACGCAGTATTTT
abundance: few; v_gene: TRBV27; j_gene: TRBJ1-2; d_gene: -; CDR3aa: CASSLTGLTANYGYTF; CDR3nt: TGTGCCAGCAGTTTAACGGGACTCACAGCTAACTATGGCTACACCTTC
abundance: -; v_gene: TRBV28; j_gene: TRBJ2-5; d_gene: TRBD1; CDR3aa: CASSPNPGQGPQTQYF; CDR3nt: TGTGCCAGCAGTCCCAACCCGGGACAGGGACCGCAGACCCAGTACTTC
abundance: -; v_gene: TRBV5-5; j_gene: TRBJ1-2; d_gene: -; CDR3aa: CASSQDGYGYTF; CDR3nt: TGTGCCAGCAGCCAGGACGGCTATGGCTACACCTTC
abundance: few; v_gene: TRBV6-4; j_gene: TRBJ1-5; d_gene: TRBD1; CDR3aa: CASSEPLGQGASNQPQHF; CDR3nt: TGTGCCAGCAGTGAACCCCTGGGACAGGGGGCGAGCAATCAGCCCCAGCATTTT
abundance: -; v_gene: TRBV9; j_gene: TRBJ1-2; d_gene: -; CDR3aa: CASSEVGYGYTF; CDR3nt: TGTGCCAGCAGCGAGGTGGGGTATGGCTACACCTTC
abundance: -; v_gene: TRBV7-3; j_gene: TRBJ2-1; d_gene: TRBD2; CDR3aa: CASSSNLAGAYNEQFF; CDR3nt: TGTGCCAGCAGCTCCAATCTAGCGGGAGCTTACAATGAGCAGTTCTTC
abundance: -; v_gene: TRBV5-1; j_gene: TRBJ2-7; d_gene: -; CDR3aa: CASSSLPRGAQQYF; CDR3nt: TGCGCCAGCAGCTCGCTCCCCCGGGGGGCCCAGCAGTACTTC
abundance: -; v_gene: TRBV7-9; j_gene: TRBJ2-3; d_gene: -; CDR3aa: CASSPDWGDTQYF; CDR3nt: TGTGCCAGCAGTCCTGATTGGGGAGATACGCAGTATTTT
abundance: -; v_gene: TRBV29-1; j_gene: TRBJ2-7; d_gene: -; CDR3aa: CSGSDSSYEQYF; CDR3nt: TGCAGCGGTTCGGACAGCTCCTACGAGCAGTACTTC
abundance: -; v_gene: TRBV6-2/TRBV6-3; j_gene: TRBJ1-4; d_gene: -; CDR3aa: CASSYGFGGADEKLFF; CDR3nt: TGTGCCAGCAGTTACGGATTTGGGGGCGCGGATGAAAAACTGTTTTTT